This T cell receptor (beta chain) was captured in a study of regulatory T cells in long-lasting Graves disease. Both iRepertoire HTBI primers and Arm-PCR of CDR3 regions were used to build the TCR beta libraries. Source study methods: Identification across samples found about 61 TRBV and about 13 TRBJ segments. MiXCR was run by TCRdb on the multiplex PCR reads, yielding one entry per CDR3 protein. The V and J calls shown here were made by TCRdb, not taken from the authors' results. The data show 370,000 or so distinct CDR3 sequences, 16% seen once. Germline values: CDR1 KGHSH, CDR2 LQKENI. This CDR3 spans 16 amino acids. Time point noted: newly diagnosed GD, antithyroid drugs for less than 3 months. RNA isolated from PBMCs was used to make the TCR library. Findings and limits, study-wide: Segments TRBV28, TRBJ1-2 and TRBJ2-5 showed preferential usage in persistent disease. Patients with persistent Graves' had lower TCR diversity than newly diagnosed patients.

This clonotype was picked up a small number of times. Antigen unknown. One end of the junction is discordant with germline, which a read error may explain. This sample was also put to use in a study of T cells in Graves' hyperthyroidism and ophthalmopathy. Turning to that study: TCR CDR3 regions were first amplified by RT-PCR with HTBI primers.

V is TRBV18 and J is TRBJ1-4; D unclear. The TCR was taken from a woman aged 18-29 years with Graves disease. The sequencing used peripheral blood mononuclear cells (PBMCs), collected at new diagnosis, from a patient treated with antithyroid drugs. For the CDR3, the DNA is TGTGCCAGCTCCCCACCCCCGACTGCAACTAATGAAAAACTGTTTTTT. It translates to CASSPPPTATNEKLFF.